This note documents a single TCR beta chain sequence. As yet, its antigen is unknown. Treatment: roughly 10-day PBMC culture with coronavirus spike peptide pools or control peptides (ViraFEST assay). Via ViraFEST, peptide pools expanded antigen-specific T cells before TCR sequencing. PBMCs, plated at roughly 2 million per well, were grown in the presence of roughly 9.8 IU/ml IL-2 and roughly 9.5 ug/ml peptide pools. An Oncomine TCR Beta short-read assay was used to sequence the DNA from cultured CD4+ T cells. One entry per CDR3 protein results from TCRdb running MiXCR on the PCR reads. This table has over 15,000 distinct CDR3 sequences, 44% appearing once. The data originate from a study of vaccination and CD4 T cells after COVID-19. Study-wide background: Median time from second vaccine dose to sampling was around 72 days (14 to 241).

V lost 2 bases and J 6 bases, leaving 11 bases between the germline ends. This CDR3 has 15 residues. Germline loops: CDR1 SGHVS, CDR2 FQNEAQ. The gene calls are TRBV7-8 and TRBJ1-6; no reliable D call. Specimen: CD4+ T cells from blood, cultured in vitro. The TCR sequence derives from a human donor who had recovered from COVID-19. CDR3 DNA sequence: TGTGCCAGCAGCTTATTTGGCCCCATTAATTCACCCCTCCACTTT. Residues: CASSLFGPINSPLHF.